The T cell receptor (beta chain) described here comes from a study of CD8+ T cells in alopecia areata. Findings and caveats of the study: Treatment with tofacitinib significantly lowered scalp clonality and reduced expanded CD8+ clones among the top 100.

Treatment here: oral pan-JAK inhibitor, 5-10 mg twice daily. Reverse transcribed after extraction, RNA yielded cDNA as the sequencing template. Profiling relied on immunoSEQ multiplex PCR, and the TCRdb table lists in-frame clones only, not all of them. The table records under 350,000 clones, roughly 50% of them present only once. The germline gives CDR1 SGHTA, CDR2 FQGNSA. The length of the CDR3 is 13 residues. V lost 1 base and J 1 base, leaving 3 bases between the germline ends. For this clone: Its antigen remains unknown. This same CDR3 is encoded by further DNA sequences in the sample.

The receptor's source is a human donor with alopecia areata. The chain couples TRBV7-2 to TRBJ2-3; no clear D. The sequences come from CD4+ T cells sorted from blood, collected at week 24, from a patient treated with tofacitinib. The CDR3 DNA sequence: TGTGCCAGCAGCTTAGGCGGCACAGATACGCAGTATTTT. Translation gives CASSLGGTDTQYF.